The rows below give T cell receptor beta chains drawn from one sample of a study of cytomegalovirus exposure and HLA in healthy donors. The repertoire was sequenced with immunoSEQ multiplex PCR; TCRdb's copy has only in-frame clones and lacks some. The sample records approximately 170,000 clones, roughly 72% being singletons. Sequenced input: PBMCs. These receptors were taken from a middle-aged man in good health and CMV-seronegative. Both conserved end residues are part of each CDR3. A D gene is named only where the DNA matches it firmly. Not every row has a clone size; where given, it reads once, few, many or a size class.

>TRBD2|TRBJ2-3|TRBV5-4|-
CASSFGRVADTQYF
TGTGCCAGCAGCTTTGGGAGGGTCGCAGATACGCAGTATTTT
>-|TRBJ2-5|TRBV10-3|-
CAISEGPQETQYF
TGTGCCATCAGTGAGGGCCCCCAAGAGACCCAGTACTTC
>-|TRBJ1-5|TRBV19|-
CASSIVEAQPQHF
TGTGCCAGTAGTATAGTCGAAGCTCAGCCCCAGCATTTT
>TRBD2|TRBJ2-1|TRBV2|-
CASSGLAGVGNEQFF
TGTGCCAGCAGTGGGCTAGCGGGAGTGGGGAATGAGCAGTTCTTC
>-|TRBJ1-1|TRBV6-1|-
CASSEAYYTEAFF
TGTGCCAGCAGTGAAGCCTACTACACTGAAGCTTTCTTT
>-|TRBJ1-1|TRBV30|-
CAWSVRGNTEAFF
TGTGCCTGGAGTGTACGAGGGAACACTGAAGCTTTCTTT
>TRBD1|TRBJ2-5|TRBV25-1|-
CASSVGQVQGETQYF
TGTGCCAGCAGTGTAGGACAGGTCCAAGGAGAGACCCAGTACTTC
>-|TRBJ2-2|TRBV5-6|-
CASSLYGELFF
TGTGCCAGCAGCTTGTACGGGGAGCTGTTTTTT
>TRBD2|TRBJ2-5|TRBV28|-
CASSSWTSGGVETQYF
TGTGCCAGCAGTTCCTGGACTAGCGGGGGGGTCGAGACCCAGTACTTC
>-|TRBJ2-7|TRBV30|-
CAWSVGGADYEQYF
TGTGCCTGGAGTGTAGGGGGGGCTGACTACGAGCAGTACTTC
>TRBD2|TRBJ2-1|TRBV6-5|-
CASRISGDPVNEQFF
TGTGCCAGCAGAATAAGCGGGGACCCCGTGAATGAGCAGTTCTTC
>TRBD1|TRBJ2-7|TRBV2|-
CASSMGQGPDEQYF
TGTGCCAGCAGCATGGGACAGGGGCCTGACGAGCAGTACTTC
>TRBD1|TRBJ2-1|TRBV27|-
CASSTPGQGTYEQFF
TGTGCCAGCAGTACACCGGGACAGGGAACCTATGAGCAGTTCTTC
>-|TRBJ1-2|TRBV27|-
CASSFTVAGGYTF
TGTGCCAGCAGTTTCACAGTGGCTGGTGGCTACACCTTC
>TRBD1|TRBJ1-5|TRBV5-8|-
CASSIGTAYSNQPQHF
TGTGCCAGCAGCATCGGGACAGCTTATAGCAATCAGCCCCAGCATTTT
>-|TRBJ1-3|TRBV4-1|few
CASSQSRTVLSGNTIYF
TGCGCCAGCAGCCAAAGCCGGACAGTCCTTTCTGGAAACACCATATATTTT
>TRBD2|TRBJ2-5|TRBV7-3|-
CASSLGLAGEETQYF
TGTGCCAGCAGCTTAGGCCTAGCGGGAGAAGAGACCCAGTACTTC
>-|TRBJ2-3|TRBV20-1|-
CSARGEDTQYF
TGCAGTGCTAGAGGAGAGGATACGCAGTATTTT
>TRBD1|TRBJ1-1|TRBV7-2|-
CASSSQGNTEAFF
TGTGCCAGCAGCTCACAGGGGAATACTGAAGCTTTCTTT
>-|TRBJ1-1|TRBV19|few
CASIRTVNTEAFF
TGTGCCAGTATCAGGACAGTGAACACTGAAGCTTTCTTT
>TRBD2|TRBJ2-2|TRBV7-3|-
CASSLGTSPTGELFF
TGTGCCAGCAGCTTAGGGACTAGCCCCACCGGGGAGCTGTTTTTT
>TRBD1|TRBJ2-1|TRBV5-1|-
CASSPGDRGRGHNEQFF
TGCGCCAGCAGCCCCGGCGACAGGGGAAGGGGACACAATGAGCAGTTCTTC
>-|TRBJ2-3|TRBV6-1|-
CASSWAGTDTQYF
TGTGCCAGCAGTTGGGCCGGCACAGATACGCAGTATTTT
>-|TRBJ1-5|TRBV6-1|-
CASGQYNQPQHF
TGTGCCTCCGGACAGTACAATCAGCCCCAGCATTTT
>TRBD1|TRBJ2-2|TRBV2|-
CASSRQGAVNTGELFF
TGTGCCAGCAGTAGACAGGGGGCGGTGAACACCGGGGAGCTGTTTTTT
>TRBD1|TRBJ2-7|TRBV15|once
CATSRDGGQLSYEQYF
TGTGCCACCAGCAGAGATGGGGGACAGCTCTCCTACGAGCAGTACTTC
>TRBD2|TRBJ2-1|TRBV27|-
CVSRRQVLIGLAGDNEQFF
TGTGTCAGCCGCCGACAGGTCTTGATAGGACTAGCGGGAGACAATGAGCAGTTCTTC
>-|TRBJ2-2|TRBV27|-
CASSRGTYTGELFF
TGTGCCAGCAGTAGGGGAACTTACACCGGGGAGCTGTTTTTT
>TRBD2|TRBJ2-2|TRBV18|-
CASSPVAGGTGELFF
TGTGCCAGCTCACCGGTGGCGGGAGGTACCGGGGAGCTGTTTTTT
>-|TRBJ2-1|TRBV7-3|-
CASSLSGGASYNEQFF
TGTGCCAGCAGCTTATCCGGCGGGGCCTCCTACAATGAGCAGTTCTTC
>TRBD1|TRBJ2-2|TRBV7-2|-
CASSPRTGGANTGELFF
TGTGCCAGCAGCCCGAGGACAGGGGGCGCGAACACCGGGGAGCTGTTTTTT
>TRBD1|TRBJ2-1|TRBV7-3|-
CASSFSTGGMNEQFF
TGTGCCAGCAGCTTCTCGACAGGGGGCATGAATGAGCAGTTCTTC
>-|TRBJ2-2|TRBV7-2|-
CASSDAGTSTRKLFF
TGTGCCAGCAGTGACGCCGGGACTTCGACCCGCAAGCTGTTTTTT
>TRBD2|TRBJ2-1|TRBV2|-
CANPSGGSSYNEQFF
TGTGCCAACCCTAGCGGGGGTAGCTCCTACAATGAGCAGTTCTTC
>TRBD2|TRBJ2-5|TRBV18|-
CASSGTSGESQYF
TGTGCCAGCTCTGGGACCAGCGGGGAGTCCCAGTACTTC
>TRBD1|TRBJ1-2|TRBV4-2|few
CASSHQTLGGAVIYGYTF
TGTGCCAGCAGCCATCAGACCTTAGGGGGCGCCGTCATCTATGGCTACACCTTC
>TRBD1|TRBJ1-1|TRBV7-9|-
CASSPGQGVDTEAFF
TGTGCCAGCAGCCCTGGACAGGGAGTTGACACTGAAGCTTTCTTT
>-|TRBJ2-6|TRBV9|-
CASTRDTPRGANGLTF
TGTGCCAGCACCCGGGACACCCCCCGGGGGGCCAACGGCCTGACTTTC
>TRBD2|TRBJ2-5|TRBV14|few
CASSRGLQETQYF
TGTGCCAGCAGCCGGGGACTACAAGAGACCCAGTACTTC
>-|TRBJ2-7|TRBV30|few
CAWSVSYEQYF
TGTGCCTGGAGTGTCTCGTACGAGCAGTACTTC
>TRBD2|TRBJ2-2|TRBV9|-
CASSVGAGHTGELFF
TGTGCCAGCAGCGTTGGAGCGGGGCACACCGGGGAGCTGTTTTTT
>TRBD1|TRBJ2-2|TRBV11-3|-
CASSTHYRDRGNTGELFF
TGTGCCAGCAGCACCCACTACCGGGACAGGGGAAACACCGGGGAGCTGTTTTTT
>TRBD2|TRBJ2-5|TRBV7-2|-
CASSFGASGSQETQYF
TGTGCCAGCAGCTTCGGGGCTAGCGGGTCCCAAGAGACCCAGTACTTC
>-|TRBJ1-4|TRBV6-1|-
CASSEASGVGEKLFF
TGTGCCAGCAGTGAGGCTTCCGGAGTGGGTGAAAAACTGTTTTTT
>TRBD2|TRBJ2-3|TRBV6-1|-
CALAGRTDTQYF
TGTGCCCTAGCGGGAAGAACAGATACGCAGTATTTT
>-|TRBJ2-1|TRBV9|-
CASSVGGIGYNEQFF
TGTGCCAGCAGCGTAGGCGGGATCGGCTACAATGAGCAGTTCTTC
>TRBD1|TRBJ2-6|TRBV14|few
CASGTARGANGLTF
TGTGCCTCAGGGACAGCCCGAGGGGCCAACGGCCTGACTTTC
>TRBD1|TRBJ1-1|TRBV27|-
CASSLRGTGAFNTEAFF
TGTGCCAGCAGTTTAAGAGGGACAGGGGCCTTTAACACTGAAGCTTTCTTT
>TRBD2|TRBJ2-3|TRBV4-1|-
CASSERLAGGGTDTQYF
TGCGCCAGCAGCGAACGACTAGCGGGAGGTGGCACAGATACGCAGTATTTT
>TRBD1|TRBJ1-4|TRBV19|-
CASTGTGRLRAEKLFF
TGTGCCAGTACCGGGACAGGGCGGTTAAGAGCTGAAAAACTGTTTTTT
>TRBD2|TRBJ2-7|TRBV2|-
CASSGGGVSSYEQYF
TGTGCCAGCAGTGGGGGAGGGGTCAGCTCCTACGAGCAGTACTTC